This T cell receptor (beta chain) is from a study of post-analysis software for immune sequencing data. Unique molecular identifiers featured in each of the TCR beta cDNA libraries. From the PCR reads, TCRdb called clonotypes with MiXCR, one entry per CDR3 protein. The sample carries about half a million distinct CDR3 sequences, 30% to 40% recorded once. General study points: The study found TRBV5-6, TRBV5-1 and TRBV20-1 among about 5 TRBV segments more frequent in patients than controls.

This clonotype was detected ten times or more. Its antigen is still unknown. Germline-derived CDR1 and CDR2 are MNHNY and SVGAGI (reference sequence). V lost 8 bases to trimming and J lost 6 bases, with 25 bases between them. This CDR3 is built from 16 residues. The specimen was blood. This sequence was found in a girl under 18 with multiple sclerosis. V is TRBV6-6 and J is TRBJ1-2; maybe TRBD1 (5 bases). CDR3 protein: CASSHVVVGAVDGYTF. CDR3 in DNA: TGTGCCAGCTCTCACGTCGTTGTAGGGGCGGTGGATGGCTACACCTTC.